This entry features one T cell receptor beta chain sequence. This entry comes from a study of graft-versus-host responses after intestinal transplantation. This table comes from immunoSEQ multiplex PCR, and its TCRdb copy is limited to in-frame clones, with some not included. The sample yields 98,000 or so clones, about 82% seen once. CDR3 size: 13 residues. Germline CDR1 and CDR2: SGHTA and FQGNSA. Trimming stripped 5 bases from V and 1 base from J, with 6 bases between. The chain has TRBV7-2 and TRBJ1-3; D unclear. The sample here was PBMCs, taken 255 days after intestinal transplant. This receptor was identified in a human patient who received an intestinal transplant, so some T cells may come from the graft donor. In DNA form, the CDR3 reads TGTGCCAGCAGCACCCGGTCTGGAAACACCATATATTTT. Translating it yields CASSTRSGNTIYF. The full variable domain, with the rest looked up from reference TRBV7-2 and TRBJ1-3, is GAGVSQSPSNKVTEKGKDVELRCDPISGHTALYWYRQSLGQGLEFLIYFQGNSAPDKSGLPSDRFSAERTGGSVSTLTIQRTQQEDSAVYLCASSTRSGNTIYFGEGSWLTVV.